A selection of T cell receptor beta chains follows, all from one sample in a study of CXCR3-negative and CXCR3-positive naive CD8 T cells. From the 5' RACE reads, TCRdb lists one entry per CDR3 protein and no DNA. The repertoire shows 70,000 to 95,000 distinct CDR3 sequences; the top ten hold roughly 1.8%. Sequencing was performed on naive CXCR3- CD8+ T cells from blood. All receptors come from a human donor in good health. Some clones in this sample may be carry-over from other donors' samples. Both conserved end residues are part of each CDR3. For some rows the clone size is stated as once, few or many, or as a class when expanded; others skip it.

TRBV6-6	NA	TRBJ2-1	CASSSLTFGEQFF
TRBV6-4	NA	TRBJ2-2	CASTPGEPNTGELFF
TRBV29-1	NA	TRBJ1-2	CSAGQEDGYTF
TRBV9	NA	TRBJ2-1	CASQPGSSYNEQFF
TRBV19	NA	TRBJ2-1	CASSARRTSGHNEQFF
TRBV14	NA	TRBJ2-1	CASSQDGAGTRSYNEQFF
TRBV27	NA	TRBJ1-6	CASSLGGGSPLHF
TRBV29-1	NA	TRBJ1-1	CSVRGQLNTEAFF
TRBV7-9	NA	TRBJ2-1	CASSLPGPSGQGYNEQFF
TRBV11-3	NA	TRBJ2-1	CASRRDREYNAQFF
TRBV7-6	NA	TRBJ2-1	CASSRTPGTRDNEQFF
TRBV7-9	NA	TRBJ2-7	CASSLTSHETYEQYF
TRBV28	NA	TRBJ2-3	CASSPRLAGGWDTQYF
TRBV28	NA	TRBJ2-7	CASSFLLGGTTLYEQYF
TRBV29-1	NA	TRBJ2-7	CSVVSSDYEQYF
TRBV12-3/TRBV12-4	NA	TRBJ2-6	CASSLSGSDRASSGANVLTF
TRBV28	NA	TRBJ2-3	CASSLGTGADTQYF
TRBV7-8	NA	TRBJ2-3	CASSLVSSLAEDTQYF
TRBV29-1	NA	TRBJ1-2	CSVEQGIGYTF
TRBV4-1	NA	TRBJ2-1	CASSQGGGAGGTFNNEQFF
TRBV27	NA	TRBJ2-7	CASTQLGLGIPYEQYF
TRBV3-1	NA	TRBJ2-2	CASSQGTGYTGELFF
TRBV10-3	NA	TRBJ2-7	CAISSDRVSYEQYF
TRBV12-3/TRBV12-4	NA	TRBJ1-2	CASSFGGSDYGYTF
TRBV14	NA	TRBJ2-7	CASSLGTLGEQYF
TRBV7-6	NA	TRBJ2-7	CASSPQTRELGGSSYEQYF
TRBV9	NA	TRBJ2-5	CASNSGRRQETQYF
TRBV7-6	NA	TRBJ2-6	CASSLGTGANVLTF
TRBV28	NA	TRBJ1-1	CASSWPRAEAFF
TRBV29-1	NA	TRBJ2-1	CSVEGRQGRAYNEQFF
TRBV25-1	NA	TRBJ2-5	CASSEYMGVEQTQYF
TRBV6-5	NA	TRBJ2-7	CASSSGLVPYEQYF
TRBV4-2	NA	TRBJ2-7	CASSQVAQGGYEQYF
TRBV7-9	NA	TRBJ2-3	CASSLEFGGGPSTDTQYF
TRBV10-2	NA	TRBJ2-7	CASSGGYYEQYF
TRBV29-1	NA	TRBJ2-7	CSVEVSGSSGYEQYF
TRBV3-1	NA	TRBJ1-6	CASSQVDRTIFYNSPLHF
TRBV5-1	NA	TRBJ2-1	CASSFPYDNEQFF
TRBV29-1	NA	TRBJ1-2	CSVERGHYGYTF
TRBV28	NA	TRBJ2-7	CASSWTRGFDEQYF
TRBV10-3	NA	TRBJ2-1	CAISELGAGNEQFF
TRBV11-3	medium-sized	TRBJ2-1	CASSLGRVGEQFF
TRBV5-5	NA	TRBJ2-3	CASSQLAGVRDTQYF
TRBV5-1	NA	TRBJ1-1	CASSLEPENTEAFF
TRBV5-6	NA	TRBJ2-2	CASSYASGELFF
TRBV7-9	NA	TRBJ2-1	CASSLDVQDEQFF
TRBV6-5	NA	TRBJ2-7	CASSYRTGEYEQYF
TRBV29-1	NA	TRBJ2-5	CSVARGQETQYF
TRBV9	NA	TRBJ1-5	CASSVGGLGSNQPQHF
TRBV29-1	NA	TRBJ2-1	CSLPAKSGNEQFF
TRBV2	NA	TRBJ2-7	CASSGPGTGIDEQYF
TRBV27	NA	TRBJ2-3	CASSPPLAGVIDTQYF
TRBV7-2	NA	TRBJ1-1	CASSLVISVAGANTEAFF
TRBV14	NA	TRBJ2-1	CASSRPRAEQFF
TRBV25-1	NA	TRBJ2-5	CASSATGGLGVETQYF
TRBV7-9	NA	TRBJ2-3	CASSPPRTGVTDTQYF
TRBV25-1	NA	TRBJ2-7	CASSEEGQTYEQYF
TRBV5-6	NA	TRBJ1-2	CASSLVESGYTF
TRBV2	NA	TRBJ2-3	CASSLRQGAEDTQYF
TRBV12-3/TRBV12-4	NA	TRBJ2-2	CASSFILAGDPNTGELFF